This T cell receptor (beta chain) was captured by sequencing in a study of cytomegalovirus exposure and HLA in healthy donors (dated by TCRdb to about 2017). Study-wide context: An earlier analysis of under 600 of the donors reported roughly 270 Gb of sequence data and approximately 110 million unique TCR beta sequences from some 180 million T cells. The aim of the study was to test whether cataloging public T cell receptors could identify signatures of past pathogen exposure. Genome-wide SNP genotypes for about 65% of the roughly 670 donors were used in a later genetic analysis, which treated that subset as a discovery cohort. The number of donors typed differed by locus, with about 620-630 for A, B, C, DRB1 and DQB1, over 500 for DQA1, some 570 for DPA1, and over 400 for DPB1. The later analysis used no new phenotypic data to find candidate immune exposures, relying instead on TCR beta sequences and their occurrence across donors. In an earlier analysis of roughly 600 of the donors, high-throughput TCR beta sequencing was used to judge whether each TCR beta V gene segment behaved as functional or pseudogenic. HLA typing included class I and class II loci at four-digit resolution. Every discovery cohort repertoire had been produced on one sequencing platform. Donor age, sex, ethnicity and CMV serostatus were compiled together with the repertoire data. In a later analysis, previously published TCR beta repertoires from 600 to 850 donors were re-analyzed and high-resolution HLA genotyping was added so that TCR occurrence patterns could be studied. Across some 400 genotyped donors of the cohort, an average of about 240,000 unique TCR beta nucleotide sequences per donor were sequenced, and 15% to 20% of those sequences were non-productive. Among the approximately 420 genotyped donors, about 83% belonged to the genetic ancestry cluster associated with self-reported Caucasian donors. Four or five DR-DQ haplotypes were handled as single units for association and clustering because linkage in the cohort was strong. An early release that covered about 600 HLA-typed donors contained approximately 300 gigabases of sequencing data and some 87 million unique TCR sequences. Using immunosequencing, the study profiled T cell repertoires from about 620 subjects and related those repertoires to cytomegalovirus serostatus. High-throughput TCR immunosequencing, statistical association of individual TCRs with disease status, and machine learning were combined to predict cytomegalovirus infection status. Besides the first cohort of roughly 700 subjects, a separate validation cohort made up of some 110 different subjects was used.

Spanning cysteine to phenylalanine, the CDR3 consists of 12 amino acids. The only DNA kept is the CDR3, 36 bases in frame from the first base. Reading the germline V gene gives CDR1 MDHEN and CDR2 SYDVKM. V and J lose 3 bases and 4 bases, and a span of 4 bases separates them. Notes on this clone: The clone's antigen remains unknown. There are no base qualities to consult, and no much larger clone falls within one base.

What the work shows at the level of the full study, not this receptor alone: This cohort had only TCR beta chains sequenced, and the lack of alpha or paired-chain data limited which features could be detected. Compared with the roughly 700-donor mean, donors in an Asian-associated ancestry cluster had fewer N-insertions in productive TCRs, according to a later genetic analysis. The earlier analysis of 450 to 700 of the donors excluded roughly 17 rarely observed V segments, including chromosome 9 orphons, because counts were too low. The classifier was reported to diagnose cytomegalovirus status with high specificity and sensitivity in both the original cohort and the validation cohort. Most CMV-associated TCR beta chains appeared to be HLA-restricted in a later analysis, and the HLA associations seemed to be driven largely by CMV exposure. Three of the identified cytomegalovirus-associated TCR beta chains were confirmed in vitro to be specific for cytomegalovirus antigens. An earlier analysis of approximately 500 of the donors showed that most TCR beta V segments appeared in productive rearrangements either about 87% or about 30% of the time, which broadly matched IMGT annotations. Roughly uniform sequencing depth across donors was assumed in presence/absence analyses, although this assumption may not hold. A cluster of highly shared sequence variants was judged likely to represent a technical artifact of the sequencing pipeline. The authors suggested that the approach could potentially be generalized to other disease states and immunological phenotypes. While some public TCRs were present in many individuals, most TCR sequences turned up only very rarely across donors. The study gave a list of some 150 TCR beta chains associated with cytomegalovirus. A later analysis reported that several top co-occurrence clusters appeared linked to parvovirus B19, influenza, CMV and Epstein-Barr virus. An association between a missense DCLRE1C variant and V-gene and J-gene trimming of TCR beta chains was found in a later genetic analysis and replicated in an independent cohort. A further reported finding was that TCR beta sequences accurately predicted the HLA-A and HLA-B alleles for most subjects in the first cohort. Strong co-occurrence of HLA alleles, especially DR and DQ, made assigning TCR associations to individual alleles difficult. Some IMGT-functional V segments, including TRBV6-2 and TRBV6-3, could not be told apart with the 87-base-pair reads, so those segments were excluded. In a later analysis, HLA-associated TCR beta chains were found to be more clonally expanded and to have lower generation probabilities than equally common non-associated chains. Correlated functional status among segregating V segments might reflect linkage disequilibrium, but an unknown experimental factor could not be ruled out. CMV serostatus was the only immune exposure information available for the cohort. In a later analysis, the rate of TCR association differed among HLA loci, with DRB1 alleles having the most associated TCRs and HLA-C alleles having the fewest. Because some donors lacked HLA typing at each locus, the association tests relied only on the typed subset. A later analysis associated approximately 17,000 TCR beta sequences with specific HLA alleles at a false discovery rate of 0.05.

The cohort was made up of 500 to 800 healthy bone marrow donors. Cohort members were all nominally healthy when sampled, although unrecorded immune exposures were likely present. The donor tested CMV seropositive, placing the donor among the 289 seropositive members of the cohort. Every donor gave a peripheral blood sample, and the peripheral blood mononuclear cells from that sample were used for TCR beta sequencing. Genomic DNA extraction from the blood cell samples was performed with the Qiagen DNeasy Blood Extraction Kit. The library relied on the immunoSEQ multiplex PCR assay. A mixture of 60 forward primers for TCR Vbeta segments and 13 reverse primers for TCR Jbeta segments was used in the multiplex PCR. Amplification of the CDR3 region of rearranged TCR beta genes was performed with a multiplex PCR assay on genomic DNA. The Illumina HiSeq System was used to sequence the amplified TCR beta libraries as 87-base-pair reads. The paper's data handling went like this. A later analysis tallied 80 million to 95 million unique TCR beta chains across the approximately 670 repertoires, and approximately 12 million of those chains were shared by two or more donors. To remove PCR and sequencing errors, raw reads were error-corrected and collapsed into unique sequences using a nearest-neighbor algorithm that merged closely related sequences. To assign V, D and J gene segments, CDR3 sequences were aligned to IMGT reference sequences. For a sequence to be retained, a match of at least six nucleotides to both a V gene segment and a J gene segment was required. Rearrangements were called productive when the CDR3 lacked stop codons and stayed in frame with V and J; all others were non-productive. Following IMGT convention, CDR3 was defined as the stretch from the second conserved V-encoded cysteine up to the conserved J-encoded phenylalanine. Sequences without an unambiguous match to a single V gene segment were excluded from the earlier analysis of about 600 of the donors. An earlier analysis of fewer than 750 of the donors called V segments functional above 56.7% productive rearrangements and segregating when the between-donor standard deviation exceeded 5%. To diagnose cytomegalovirus status from the catalog of TCR beta chain sequences, a statistical classification framework was built. A later analysis assigned V and J genes by comparing TCR nucleotide sequences with IMGT/GENE-DB human TR gene sequences. In a later analysis, CDR3 sequences and most-parsimonious VDJ recombination scenarios were assigned using the TCRdist pipeline. In a later analysis, each TCR beta chain was defined by its CDR3 amino acid sequence together with its V-gene family, and reads lacking a unique V-gene family were excluded. As a way to deal with suspected cross-contamination and a sequencing artifact, a later analysis dropped hundreds of nucleotide sequences that were highly shared and had low generation probability. In a later analysis, a clonal expansion index for each public chain was calculated from normalized within-repertoire ranks of inferred template counts. In a later analysis, generation probabilities were computed with a VDJ recombination model fitted to out-of-frame rearrangements, and the resulting probabilities were checked against IGoR. A later analysis scored TCR-TCR, TCR-HLA and TCR-CMV co-occurrence with hypergeometric tests, applying a repertoire-size bias correction to TCR pairs. False discovery rates were estimated in a later analysis by permuting HLA or CMV assignments 20 times. In a later analysis, co-occurring TCRs were grouped using DBSCAN, with TCRdist sequence similarity added in when clustering inside HLA-allele-positive subsets. Repertoires with fewer than 30,000 or more than 120,000 public chains were left out of co-occurrence clustering, as were five repertoires with anomalous nucleotide sharing. TCRdb's version of the immuneACCESS table is confined to in-frame rearrangements and falls short of the full clone set. An unresolved V gene accounts for under half of the shortfall where checked; the remainder is of unknown origin. V, J and clone size are taken as reported in that table, and D and trimming were inferred from the DNA itself. The sample profile shows 150,000 to 200,000 clones; about 76% of them were found once. The top ten constitute roughly 0.4% of the sample.

The chain links TRBV28 with TRBJ2-1; no confident D gene assignment can be made. This receptor was identified in a male donor in good health and CMV-seropositive. Material for sequencing was PBMCs. The nucleotide sequence is given as TGTGCCAGCAGTTTCACTTACAATGAGCAGTTCTTC. Its translation reads: CASSFTYNEQFF.